Listed below are T cell receptor beta chains from one sample, sequenced in a study of radiation and T cells in renal cell carcinoma. Sequencing was performed with immunoSEQ multiplex PCR; in TCRdb, only in-frame clones are kept and a portion is missing. Of more than 120,000 clones in the sample, less than 90% were seen once. The material was blood, obtained from a patient whose treatment included radiotherapy and nephrectomy. The source of these receptors is a woman in her fifties or sixties with renal cell carcinoma. Both conserved end residues are part of each CDR3. The D gene is left open where the match is weak. For some rows the clone size is stated as once, few or many, or as a class when expanded; others skip it.

size,V,length,J,D,CDR3,DNA
NA,TRBV29-1,13,TRBJ1-4,NA,CSASGLGGEKLFF,TGCAGCGCCTCGGGCCTCGGAGGGGAAAAACTGTTTTTT
NA,TRBV25-1,15,TRBJ1-5,NA,CASTPSWGNNQPQHF,TGTGCCAGCACCCCAAGCTGGGGAAACAATCAGCCCCAGCATTTT
NA,TRBV6-6,13,TRBJ1-2,NA,CASRRGQNYGYTF,TGTGCCAGCAGGCGGGGGCAAAACTATGGCTACACCTTC
NA,TRBV9,14,TRBJ1-2,NA,CASSVGQANYGYTF,TGTGCCAGCAGCGTGGGGCAAGCTAACTATGGCTACACCTTC
NA,TRBV10-3,17,TRBJ1-4,NA,CAISDSDRIGGVEKLFF,TGTGCCATCAGTGATTCCGACAGGATAGGTGGGGTTGAAAAACTGTTTTTT
NA,TRBV27,16,TRBJ2-7,TRBD1,CASSVETGTGGYEQYF,TGTGCCAGCAGTGTCGAAACCGGGACAGGGGGCTACGAGCAGTACTTC
NA,TRBV9,19,TRBJ2-3,TRBD2,CASSRGLAGQGYSTDTQYF,TGTGCCAGCAGCCGTGGACTAGCGGGACAAGGTTATAGCACAGATACGCAGTATTTT
NA,TRBV9,15,TRBJ1-4,NA,CASSVSGGYGEKLFF,TGTGCCAGCAGCGTATCTGGGGGCTATGGGGAAAAACTGTTTTTT
NA,TRBV2,12,TRBJ2-1,TRBD1,CASGQGINEQFF,TGTGCCAGTGGACAGGGGATCAATGAGCAGTTCTTC
NA,TRBV9,14,TRBJ2-1,TRBD2,CASSSGTSGRGGFF,TGTGCCAGCAGCTCCGGGACTAGCGGAAGAGGGGGGTTCTTC
NA,TRBV9,13,TRBJ2-1,NA,CASSEREYNEQFF,TGTGCCAGCAGCGAACGGGAGTACAATGAGCAGTTCTTC
NA,TRBV6-5,13,TRBJ1-2,NA,CASSFQGGYGYTF,TGTGCCAGCAGTTTCCAGGGTGGCTATGGCTACACCTTC
NA,TRBV7-2,13,TRBJ1-4,TRBD1,CASSQDRGEKLFF,TGTGCCAGCAGCCAGGACAGGGGTGAAAAACTGTTTTTT
NA,TRBV6-5,12,TRBJ1-3,NA,CASGGGQNTIYF,TGTGCCAGCGGGGGGGGGCAAAACACCATATATTTT
NA,TRBV5-1,12,TRBJ1-1,NA,CASSRDGLEAFF,TGCGCCAGCAGCAGGGACGGTCTTGAAGCTTTCTTT
once,TRBV28,14,TRBJ2-2,NA,CASRPNRDTGELFF,TGTGCCAGCAGACCGAACAGGGACACCGGGGAGCTGTTTTTT
NA,TRBV6-5,14,TRBJ1-5,NA,CASRTGMGNQPQHF,TGTGCCAGCAGAACAGGGATGGGCAATCAGCCCCAGCATTTT
NA,TRBV4-3,16,TRBJ2-7,NA,CASSQAPGTRSYEQYF,TGCGCCAGCAGCCAAGCGCCCGGGACAAGATCCTACGAGCAGTACTTC
NA,TRBV4-3,13,TRBJ2-1,NA,CASSQVWEAEQFF,TGCGCCAGCAGCCAAGTTTGGGAAGCTGAGCAGTTCTTC
NA,TRBV30,14,TRBJ2-4,NA,CAWGLALAKNIQYF,TGTGCCTGGGGCCTAGCGCTAGCCAAAAACATTCAGTACTTC
NA,TRBV29-1,15,TRBJ2-3,TRBD2,CSVEGGTSESDTQYF,TGCAGCGTTGAAGGCGGGACTAGCGAATCAGATACGCAGTATTTT
once,TRBV20-1,10,TRBJ2-1,NA,CSALGNEQFF,TGCAGTGCTTTGGGGAATGAGCAGTTCTTC
NA,TRBV9,12,TRBJ1-1,NA,CASSGTGAGAFF,TGTGCCAGCAGCGGGACGGGGGCTGGGGCTTTCTTT
NA,TRBV11-2,15,TRBJ1-1,TRBD1,CASSSRDRGHTEAFF,TGTGCCAGCAGCTCGCGGGACAGGGGACATACTGAAGCTTTCTTT
NA,TRBV30,20,TRBJ1-3,TRBD1,CAWSTGPIREPGGDGNTIYF,TGTGCCTGGAGTACAGGGCCGATTAGAGAGCCAGGGGGCGATGGAAACACCATATATTTT
NA,TRBV7-6,16,TRBJ1-1,NA,CASSEPSTVLGSEAFF,TGTGCCAGCAGCGAACCTTCGACAGTATTAGGCTCTGAAGCTTTCTTT